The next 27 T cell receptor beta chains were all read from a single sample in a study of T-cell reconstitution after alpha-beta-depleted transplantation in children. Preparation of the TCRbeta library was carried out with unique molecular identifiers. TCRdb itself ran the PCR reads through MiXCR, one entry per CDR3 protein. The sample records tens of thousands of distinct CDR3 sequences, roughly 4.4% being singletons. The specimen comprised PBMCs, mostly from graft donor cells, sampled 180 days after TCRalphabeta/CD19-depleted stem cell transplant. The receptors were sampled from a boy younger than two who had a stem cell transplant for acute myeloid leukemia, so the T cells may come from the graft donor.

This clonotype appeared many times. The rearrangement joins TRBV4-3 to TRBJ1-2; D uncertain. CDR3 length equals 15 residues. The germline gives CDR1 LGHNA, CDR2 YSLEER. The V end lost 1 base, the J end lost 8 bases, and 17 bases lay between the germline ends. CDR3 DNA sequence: TGCGCCAGCAGCCAAGGAGACCGTGGCAGGTCGGGCTACACCTTC. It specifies CASSQGDRGRSGYTF.

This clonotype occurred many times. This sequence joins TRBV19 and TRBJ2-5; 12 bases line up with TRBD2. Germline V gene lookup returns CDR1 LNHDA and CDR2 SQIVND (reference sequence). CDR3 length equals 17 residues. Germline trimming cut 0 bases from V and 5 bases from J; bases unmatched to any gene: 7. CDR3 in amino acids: CASSIEGGLAGSETQYF. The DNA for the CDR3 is TGTGCCAGTAGTATAGAAGGCGGACTAGCGGGGTCCGAGACCCAGTACTTC.

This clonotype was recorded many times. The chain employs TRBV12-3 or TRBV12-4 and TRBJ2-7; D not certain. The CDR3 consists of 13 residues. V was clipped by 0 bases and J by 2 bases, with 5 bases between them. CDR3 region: CASSLAGTYEQYV. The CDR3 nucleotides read TGTGCCAGCAGTTTAGCAGGGACCTACGAGCAGTACGTC.

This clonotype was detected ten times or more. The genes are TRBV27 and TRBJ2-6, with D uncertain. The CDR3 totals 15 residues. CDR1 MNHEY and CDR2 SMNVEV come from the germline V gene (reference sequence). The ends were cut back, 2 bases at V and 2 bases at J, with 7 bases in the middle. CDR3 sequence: CASSLRVPGANVLTF. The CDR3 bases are TGTGCCAGCAGTTTAAGGGTCCCTGGGGCCAACGTCCTGACTTTC.

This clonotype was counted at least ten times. The CDR3 DNA reads as TGCAGCGTCCCGGACGCCGGGGAGCTGTTTTTT. Translated, it gives CSVPDAGELFF. The V gene is TRBV29-1, the J gene TRBJ2-2, with D unclear. There are 11 residues in the CDR3. V lost 6 bases and J lost 6, with 8 bases in between. Germline V gene data show CDR1 as SQVTM and CDR2 as ANQGSEA.

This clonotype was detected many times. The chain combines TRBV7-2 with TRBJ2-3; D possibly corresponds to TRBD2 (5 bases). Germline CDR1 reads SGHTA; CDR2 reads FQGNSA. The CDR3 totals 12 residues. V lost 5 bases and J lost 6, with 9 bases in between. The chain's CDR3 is CASSPTGDTQYF. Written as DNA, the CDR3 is TGTGCCAGCAGCCCGACGGGGGATACGCAGTATTTT.

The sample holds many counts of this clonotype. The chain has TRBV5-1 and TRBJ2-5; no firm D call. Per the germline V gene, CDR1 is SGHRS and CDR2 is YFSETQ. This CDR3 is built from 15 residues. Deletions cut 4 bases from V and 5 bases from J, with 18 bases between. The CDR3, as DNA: TGCGCCAGCAGCCCTGGAGATGAGGTTGTGGAGACCCAGTACTTC. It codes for CASSPGDEVVETQYF.

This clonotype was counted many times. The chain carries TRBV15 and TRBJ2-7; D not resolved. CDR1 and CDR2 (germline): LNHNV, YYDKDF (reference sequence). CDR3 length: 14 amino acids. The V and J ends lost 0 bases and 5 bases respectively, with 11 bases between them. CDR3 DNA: TGTGCCACCAGCAGAGATGCCACAAGGGACGAGCAGTACGTC. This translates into CATSRDATRDEQYV.

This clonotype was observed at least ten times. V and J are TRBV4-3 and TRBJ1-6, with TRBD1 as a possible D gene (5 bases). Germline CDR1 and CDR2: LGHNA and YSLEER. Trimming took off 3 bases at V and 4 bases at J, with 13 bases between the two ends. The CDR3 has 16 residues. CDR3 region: CASSQNQGQYNSPLHF. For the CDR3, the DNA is TGCGCCAGCAGCCAGAACCAGGGCCAATATAATTCACCCCTCCACTTT.

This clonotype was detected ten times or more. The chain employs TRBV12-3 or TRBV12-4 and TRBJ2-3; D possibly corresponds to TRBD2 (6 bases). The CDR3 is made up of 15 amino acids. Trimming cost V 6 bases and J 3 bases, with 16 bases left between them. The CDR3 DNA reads TGTGCCAGCAGATCCTTCATAGCGGTAACAGATACGCAGTATTTT. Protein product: CASRSFIAVTDTQYF.

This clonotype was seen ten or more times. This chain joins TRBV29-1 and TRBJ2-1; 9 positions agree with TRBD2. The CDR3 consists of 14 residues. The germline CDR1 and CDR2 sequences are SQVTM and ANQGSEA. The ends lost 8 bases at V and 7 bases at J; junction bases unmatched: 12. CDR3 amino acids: CSKPGLAKRNEQFF. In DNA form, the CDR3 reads TGCAGCAAACCGGGACTAGCTAAGAGGAATGAGCAGTTCTTC.

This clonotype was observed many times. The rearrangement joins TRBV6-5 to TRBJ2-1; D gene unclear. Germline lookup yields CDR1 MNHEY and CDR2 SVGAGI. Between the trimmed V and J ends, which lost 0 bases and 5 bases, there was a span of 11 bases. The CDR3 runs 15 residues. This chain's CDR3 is CASSYSRWTDNEQFF. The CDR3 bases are TGTGCCAGCAGTTACTCGAGGTGGACCGACAATGAGCAGTTCTTC.

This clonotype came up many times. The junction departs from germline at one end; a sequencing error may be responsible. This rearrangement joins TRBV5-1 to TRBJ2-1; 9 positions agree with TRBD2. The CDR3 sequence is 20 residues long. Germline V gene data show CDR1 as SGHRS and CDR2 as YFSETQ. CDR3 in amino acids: CASSELTLTSGVVSYNEQFF. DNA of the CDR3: TGCGCCAGCAGCGAGTTAACCTTGACTAGCGGAGTCGTCTCCTATAATGAGCAGTTCTTC. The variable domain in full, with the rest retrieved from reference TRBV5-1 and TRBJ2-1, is KAGVTQTPRYLIKTRGQQVTLSCSPISGHRSVSWYQQTPGQGLQFLFEYFSETQRNKGNFPGRFSGRQFSNSRSEMNVSTLELGDSALYLCASSELTLTSGVVSYNEQFFGPGTRLTVL.

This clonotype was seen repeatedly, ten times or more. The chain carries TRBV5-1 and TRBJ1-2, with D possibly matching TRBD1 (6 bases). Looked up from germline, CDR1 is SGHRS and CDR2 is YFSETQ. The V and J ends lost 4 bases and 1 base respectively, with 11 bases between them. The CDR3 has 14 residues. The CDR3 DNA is TGCGCCAGCAGCCCGGACAGTGATAACTATGGCTACACCTTC. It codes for CASSPDSDNYGYTF. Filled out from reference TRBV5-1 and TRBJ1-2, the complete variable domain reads KAGVTQTPRYLIKTRGQQVTLSCSPISGHRSVSWYQQTPGQGLQFLFEYFSETQRNKGNFPGRFSGRQFSNSRSEMNVSTLELGDSALYLCASSPDSDNYGYTFGSGTRLTVV.

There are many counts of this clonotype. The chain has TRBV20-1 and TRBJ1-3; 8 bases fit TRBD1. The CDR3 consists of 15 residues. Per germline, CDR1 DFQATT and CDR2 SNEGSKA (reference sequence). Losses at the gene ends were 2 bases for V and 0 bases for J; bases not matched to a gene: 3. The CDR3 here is CSARPDRGSGNTIYF. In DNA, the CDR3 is TGCAGTGCTAGACCCGACAGGGGCTCTGGAAACACCATATATTTT.

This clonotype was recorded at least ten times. The CDR3, as DNA: TGCAGCGTTGAGGGCGGGGGGCTGGGGGGCACAGATACGCAGTATTTT. Protein: CSVEGGGLGGTDTQYF. The chain couples TRBV29-1 to TRBJ2-3; TRBD2 aligns across 8 bases. With 3 bases clipped from V and 1 base from J, the junction kept 9 bases outside the gene matches. The germline CDR1 and CDR2 sequences are SQVTM and ANQGSEA. The CDR3 runs to 16 residues.

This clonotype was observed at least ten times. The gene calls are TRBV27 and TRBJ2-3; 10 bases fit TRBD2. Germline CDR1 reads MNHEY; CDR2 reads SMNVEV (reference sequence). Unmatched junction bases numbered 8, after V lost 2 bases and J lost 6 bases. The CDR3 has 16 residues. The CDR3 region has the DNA TGTGCCAGCAGTTTAGGGAGCGGGGGGGCCGCGGATACGCAGTATTTT. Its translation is CASSLGSGGAADTQYF.

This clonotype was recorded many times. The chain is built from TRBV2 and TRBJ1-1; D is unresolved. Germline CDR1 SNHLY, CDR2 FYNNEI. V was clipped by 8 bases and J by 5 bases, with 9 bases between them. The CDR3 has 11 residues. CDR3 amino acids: CASSEDTEAFF. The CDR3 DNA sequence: TGTGCCAGCTCGGAGGATACTGAAGCTTTCTTT. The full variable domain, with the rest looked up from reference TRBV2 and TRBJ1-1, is EPEVTQTPSHQVTQMGQEVILRCVPISNHLYFYWYRQILGQKVEFLVSFYNNEISEKSEIFDDQFSVERPDGSNFTLKIRSTKLEDSAMYFCASSEDTEAFFGQGTRLTVV.

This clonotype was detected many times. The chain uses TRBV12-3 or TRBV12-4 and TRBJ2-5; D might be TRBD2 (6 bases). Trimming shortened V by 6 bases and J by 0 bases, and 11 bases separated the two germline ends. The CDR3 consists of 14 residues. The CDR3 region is CASRAGLYQETQYF. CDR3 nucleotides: TGTGCCAGCAGGGCGGGGCTGTACCAAGAGACCCAGTACTTC.

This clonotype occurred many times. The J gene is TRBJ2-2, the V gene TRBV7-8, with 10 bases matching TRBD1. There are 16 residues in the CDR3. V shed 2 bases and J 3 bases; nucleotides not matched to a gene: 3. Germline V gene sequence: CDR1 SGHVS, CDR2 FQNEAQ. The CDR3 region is CASSLTTGGYTGELFF. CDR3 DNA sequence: TGTGCCAGCAGCTTAACGACAGGGGGCTACACCGGGGAGCTGTTTTTT.

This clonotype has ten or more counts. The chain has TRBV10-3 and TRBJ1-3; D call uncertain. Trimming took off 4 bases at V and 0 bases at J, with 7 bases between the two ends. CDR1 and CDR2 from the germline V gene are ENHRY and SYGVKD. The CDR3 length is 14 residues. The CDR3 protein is CAISALDSGNTIYF. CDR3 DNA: TGTGCCATCAGTGCGCTAGACTCTGGAAACACCATATATTTT.

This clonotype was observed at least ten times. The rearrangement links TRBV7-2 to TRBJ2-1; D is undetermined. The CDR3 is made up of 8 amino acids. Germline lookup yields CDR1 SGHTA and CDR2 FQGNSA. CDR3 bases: TGTGCGACCCATGAGCAGTTCTTC. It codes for CATHEQFF.

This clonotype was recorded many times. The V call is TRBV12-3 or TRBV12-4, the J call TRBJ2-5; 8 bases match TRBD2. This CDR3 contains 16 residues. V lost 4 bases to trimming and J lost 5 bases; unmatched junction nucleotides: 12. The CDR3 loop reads CASSSGPWAGGETQYF. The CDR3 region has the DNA TGTGCCAGCAGTTCGGGCCCTTGGGCGGGGGGTGAGACCCAGTACTTC.

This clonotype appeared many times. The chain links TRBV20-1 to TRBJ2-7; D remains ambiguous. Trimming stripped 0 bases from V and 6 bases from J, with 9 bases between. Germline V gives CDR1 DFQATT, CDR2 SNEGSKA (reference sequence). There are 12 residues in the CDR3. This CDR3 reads CSARDQRGEQYF. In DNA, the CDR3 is TGCAGTGCTAGAGATCAACGAGGCGAGCAGTACTTC.

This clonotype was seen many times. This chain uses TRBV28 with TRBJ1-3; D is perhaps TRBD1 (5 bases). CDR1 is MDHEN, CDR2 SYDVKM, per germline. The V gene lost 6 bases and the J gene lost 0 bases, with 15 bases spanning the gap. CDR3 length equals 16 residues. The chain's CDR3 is CASSSRGVGSGNTIYF. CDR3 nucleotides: TGTGCCAGCAGCTCTCGAGGGGTCGGCTCTGGAAACACCATATATTTT.

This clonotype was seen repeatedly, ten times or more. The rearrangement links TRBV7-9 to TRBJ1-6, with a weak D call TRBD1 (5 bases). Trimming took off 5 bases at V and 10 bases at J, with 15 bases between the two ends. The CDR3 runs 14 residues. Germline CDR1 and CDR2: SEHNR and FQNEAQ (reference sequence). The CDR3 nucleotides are TGTGCCAGCAGCCGAACGGACCGGGACTCACCCCTCCACTTT. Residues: CASSRTDRDSPLHF.

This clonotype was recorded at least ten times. Here the CDR3 DNA reads TGCGCCAGCAGCTCCGTACCGGGACTAGCGGGTGAGACCCAGTACTTC. Amino acid sequence: CASSSVPGLAGETQYF. The gene calls are TRBV5-1 and TRBJ2-5; 12 nucleotides match TRBD2. Germline V CDR1 and CDR2: SGHRS, YFSETQ. CDR3 length: 16 amino acids. V gave up 3 bases and J gave up 5 bases; unmatched junction bases: 8.